This T cell receptor beta chain was recovered during a study of blood T cell repertoires in COVID-19. Original handling: Reference gene primer amplification gave nucleated cell count estimates. The assay was immunoSEQ multiplex PCR, and TCRdb's table has in-frame clones only and misses some. For V, J and clone size, that table is used; D and trimming come from the DNA. This table holds some 44,000 clones, 92% found once. This CDR3 is 13 amino acids long. The junction had 1 base not matched to a gene; V was cut back by 6 bases and J by 4 bases. Germline CDR1 SNHLY, CDR2 FYNNEI. The origin of this receptor is a man aged 50 to 60 with active COVID-19. This chain connects TRBV2 to TRBJ2-5, with 11 nucleotides matching TRBD1. Source material: peripheral blood. In nucleotides, the CDR3 is TGTGCCAGCAGGGACAGGGGGCGAGAGACCCAGTACTTC. As protein: CASRDRGRETQYF.